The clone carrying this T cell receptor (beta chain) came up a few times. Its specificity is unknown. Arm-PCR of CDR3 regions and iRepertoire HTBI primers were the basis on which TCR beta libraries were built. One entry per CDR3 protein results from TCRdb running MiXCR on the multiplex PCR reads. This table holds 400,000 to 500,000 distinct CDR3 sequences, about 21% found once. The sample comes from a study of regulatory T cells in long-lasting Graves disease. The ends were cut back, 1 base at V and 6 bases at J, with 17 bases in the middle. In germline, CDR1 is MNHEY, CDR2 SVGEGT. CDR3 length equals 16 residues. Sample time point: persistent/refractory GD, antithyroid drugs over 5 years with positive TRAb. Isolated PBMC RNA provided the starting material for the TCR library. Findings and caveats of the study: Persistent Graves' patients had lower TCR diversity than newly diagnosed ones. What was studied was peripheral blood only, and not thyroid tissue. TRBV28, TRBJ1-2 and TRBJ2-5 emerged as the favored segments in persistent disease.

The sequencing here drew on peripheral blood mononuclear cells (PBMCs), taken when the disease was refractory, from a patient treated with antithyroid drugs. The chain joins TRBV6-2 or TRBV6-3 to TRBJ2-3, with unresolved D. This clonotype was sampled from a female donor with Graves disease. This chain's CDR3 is CASSYLGASQGDTQYF. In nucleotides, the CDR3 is TGTGCCAGCAGTTACTTGGGTGCAAGTCAAGGTGATACGCAGTATTTT.